The rows below give T cell receptor beta chains drawn from one sample of a study of blood T cell repertoires in COVID-19. TCRdb keeps only in-frame clones here, not all; method: immunoSEQ multiplex PCR. The sample includes some 96,000 clones, 85% to 90% seen only once; the top ten take roughly 13%. The sample taken for sequencing was peripheral blood. These receptors came from a human donor in a cohort sampled during active COVID-19. CDR3s include the opening cysteine and the closing phenylalanine or tryptophan. A D gene is named only where the DNA matches it firmly. Size is stated for part of the rows, as once, few or many counts, or as a class when the clone is expanded.

v_call	d_call	j_call	clone_size	cdr3_nt	cdr3_aa
TRBV3-1/TRBV3-2	NA	TRBJ2-3	NA	TGTGCCAGCAGCCAAGAGACCCTAGCAGATACGCAGTATTTT	CASSQETLADTQYF
TRBV5-4	TRBD2	TRBJ2-2	NA	TGTGCCAGCAGCTTGGCTAGCGGGAACACCGGGGAGCTGTTTTTT	CASSLASGNTGELFF
TRBV6-2/TRBV6-3	TRBD1	TRBJ2-7	NA	TGTGCCAGCAGCCGCTATGGAGGACAGGGTAGCTCCTACGAGCAGTACTTC	CASSRYGGQGSSYEQYF
TRBV7-2	TRBD2	TRBJ2-3	NA	TGTGCCAGCAGTCCAAGGACTAGCGGGAGGTATGAAGATACGCAGTATTTT	CASSPRTSGRYEDTQYF
TRBV7-6	TRBD2	TRBJ2-7	NA	TGTGCCAGCAGCTTGGTTGCGGGGGTGTCTTACGAGCAGTACTTC	CASSLVAGVSYEQYF
TRBV9	TRBD2	TRBJ2-5	NA	TGTGCCAGCAGCGTAGGAGATCCAGCGGGAGCAGTAGGGACCCAGTACTTC	CASSVGDPAGAVGTQYF
TRBV5-6	NA	TRBJ2-2	few	TGTGCCAGCAGCTTACCGGGACTTGGGACCGGGGAGCTGTTTTTT	CASSLPGLGTGELFF
TRBV6-2/TRBV6-3	NA	TRBJ2-7	NA	TGTGCCAGCAGTTATAGACCGGGAGCGCCCTACGAGCAGTACTTC	CASSYRPGAPYEQYF
TRBV18	TRBD1	TRBJ1-1	NA	TGTGCCAGCTCACGACCGCCGGCCGGGACAGGGGGCACTGAAGCTTTCTTT	CASSRPPAGTGGTEAFF
TRBV5-6	NA	TRBJ2-3	NA	TGTGCCAGCAGCCGCCGATTGGGGGCCTACACAGATACGCAGTATTTT	CASSRRLGAYTDTQYF
TRBV5-1	NA	TRBJ1-1	NA	TGCGCCAGCAGCTTGAGCCTGAACACTGAAGCTTTCTTT	CASSLSLNTEAFF
TRBV15	TRBD1	TRBJ2-1	NA	TGTGCCACCAGCAGAGATCTTGGGGGCCAGGGGGTTACGTTCTTC	CATSRDLGGQGVTFF
TRBV10-2	TRBD1	TRBJ1-4	NA	TGCGCCAGCAGGGACAGGGGGCAAGATGAAAAACTGTTTTTT	CASRDRGQDEKLFF
TRBV5-1	NA	TRBJ2-1	NA	TGCGCCAGCAATGGGGGGGGCTGGCGGGAGTTCGGCAATGAGCAGTTCTTC	CASNGGGWREFGNEQFF
TRBV6-5	TRBD2	TRBJ2-1	NA	TGTGCCAGCGCGTGGACTAGCGGGGGGTGGTATGAGCAGTTCTTC	CASAWTSGGWYEQFF
TRBV5-1	TRBD2	TRBJ2-1	NA	TGCGCCAGCGGCATTTTGGGAGGGGCTGGCAATGAGCAGTTCTTC	CASGILGGAGNEQFF
TRBV15	NA	TRBJ2-7	NA	TGTGCCACCAGCAAAGGGGGGGGCTACGAGCAGTACTTC	CATSKGGGYEQYF
TRBV13	TRBD2	TRBJ2-1	NA	TGTGCCAGCAGCTTTGGACTAGCGGGAGGACTCAATGAGCAGTTCTTC	CASSFGLAGGLNEQFF
TRBV4-3	TRBD2	TRBJ2-3	NA	TGCGCCAGCAGCCAAACCCTAAGGACTAGCGGGAGGGCGGATACGCAGTATTTT	CASSQTLRTSGRADTQYF
TRBV5-8	NA	TRBJ2-7	NA	TGTGCCAGCAGTTTGGACAGGGACTACCCCGAGCAGTACTTC	CASSLDRDYPEQYF
TRBV12-3/TRBV12-4	NA	TRBJ1-3	once	TGTGCCAGCAGTAGGGGTTCTGGAAACACCATATATTTT	CASSRGSGNTIYF
TRBV30	TRBD2	TRBJ2-3	NA	TGTGCCTGGAGTAGGGGACTAGTGGTCGGTGGCACAGATACGCAGTATTTT	CAWSRGLVVGGTDTQYF
TRBV5-1	NA	TRBJ2-7	NA	TGCGCCAGCAGATCCGGGACAAGTTATTCCTACGAGCAGTACTTC	CASRSGTSYSYEQYF
TRBV7-2	TRBD2	TRBJ2-7	NA	TGTGCCAGCAGCGCCGGACTAGCGGGGGAAAGCTCCTACGAGCAGTACTTC	CASSAGLAGESSYEQYF
TRBV2	NA	TRBJ2-6	NA	TGTGCCAGCAGGGCTGTTCGAATCTCTGGGGCCAACGTCCTGACTTTC	CASRAVRISGANVLTF
TRBV18	TRBD1	TRBJ2-3	NA	TGTGCCAGCTCACGGGCCGGGACAGGGACCGTAACAGATACGCAGTATTTT	CASSRAGTGTVTDTQYF
TRBV5-6	TRBD1	TRBJ2-3	few	TGTGCCAGCAGCCGATTTGACGTACCGGGACAGACCACAGATACGCAGTATTTT	CASSRFDVPGQTTDTQYF
TRBV19	TRBD1	TRBJ1-4	NA	TGTGCCAGTAGTACCCGGACAGGGGGCGCGACTAATGAAAAACTGTTTTTT	CASSTRTGGATNEKLFF
TRBV18	NA	TRBJ1-2	NA	TGTGCCAGCTCTCAGACCGGGACACCCGACTATGGCTACACCTTC	CASSQTGTPDYGYTF
TRBV10-3	NA	TRBJ2-7	NA	TGTGCCATCAGTGGGTCCCTCGGCTACGAGCAGTACTTC	CAISGSLGYEQYF
TRBV19	NA	TRBJ1-2	NA	TGTGCCAGTAGTCCCGGTTGGGGGGATTATGGCTACACCTTC	CASSPGWGDYGYTF
TRBV7-8	TRBD1	TRBJ1-5	NA	TGTGCCAGCAGCTTAAGTTGGGCAGGGGGACTTTATCAGCCCCAGCATTTT	CASSLSWAGGLYQPQHF
TRBV5-1	TRBD2	TRBJ2-1	once	TGCGCCAGCAGCTTGACCCCCGGGACTAGTCTGCGGCATGAGCAGTTCTTC	CASSLTPGTSLRHEQFF
TRBV6-1	TRBD1	TRBJ2-1	NA	TGTGCCAGCAATGAAAGACAGGGGATCGATGAGCAGTTCTTC	CASNERQGIDEQFF